Presented here are 16 T cell receptor beta chains from one specimen sequenced in a study of blood T cell repertoires in COVID-19. Sequencing used immunoSEQ multiplex PCR; TCRdb keeps in-frame clones, though not all of them. The sample carries around 290,000 clones, 90% to 95% recorded once. What was sequenced was peripheral blood. These receptors were obtained from a woman younger than 45 with COVID-19, enrolled during active disease.

V and J are TRBV6-5 and TRBJ2-6; D may be TRBD1 (5 bases). V lost 7 bases to trimming and J lost 4 bases, with 11 bases between them. CDR3 length equals 14 residues. In germline, CDR1 is MNHEY, CDR2 SVGAGI. CDR3 DNA sequence: TGTGCCAGCAACGGCAGGGAAGGGGCCAACGTCCTGACTTTC. Its protein is CASNGREGANVLTF.

The gene calls are TRBV6-5 and TRBJ1-2, with D uncertain. Germline V CDR1 and CDR2: MNHEY, SVGAGI. V lost 5 bases and J lost 1, with 11 bases in between. The CDR3 covers 14 residues. The CDR3 loop reads CASSSVSLNYGYTF. The CDR3 DNA reads as TGTGCCAGCAGTAGCGTCAGCCTTAACTATGGCTACACCTTC.

This chain joins TRBV11-1 and TRBJ2-3; D ambiguous. The germline gives CDR1 SGHAT, CDR2 FQDESV (reference sequence). The CDR3 has 14 amino acids. Trimming left V 2 bases short and J 1 base short, with 7 bases between. In nucleotides, the CDR3 is TGTGCCAGCAGCTTAAAGCGTCGCACAGATACGCAGTATTTT. The encoded protein is CASSLKRRTDTQYF.

The CDR3: CASSSSHGQGQETQYF. CDR3 sequence (DNA): TGTGCCAGCAGTTCGAGTCACGGACAGGGTCAAGAGACCCAGTACTTC. This rearrangement joins TRBV28 to TRBJ2-5, with 8 bases fitting TRBD1. Trimming took 4 bases from V and 2 from J; bases not matched to a gene: 9. The CDR3 loop spans 16 amino acids. CDR1 is MDHEN and CDR2 is SYDVKM in the germline V gene.

Comment on this clone: Other nucleotide sequences from this sample produce the same CDR3. The rearrangement uses TRBV11-2 and TRBJ1-1; D remains unclear. Trimming removed 1 base at V and 0 bases at J, with 3 bases between. Germline CDR1 SGHAT, CDR2 FQNNGV. This CDR3 is 13 amino acids long. CDR3 region: CASSLGVNTEAFF. The DNA for the CDR3 is TGTGCCAGCAGCTTAGGAGTGAACACTGAAGCTTTCTTT. The full variable domain, completed using reference TRBV11-2 and TRBJ1-1, is EAGVAQSPRYKIIEKRQSVAFWCNPISGHATLYWYQQILGQGPKLLIQFQNNGVVDDSQLPKDRFSAERLKGVDSTLKIQPAKLEDSAVYLCASSLGVNTEAFFGQGTRLTVV.

The chain couples TRBV27 to TRBJ1-1; D perhaps matches TRBD1 (6 bases). From germline, CDR1 is MNHEY and CDR2 SMNVEV (reference sequence). The CDR3 covers 16 residues. V dropped 4 bases and J dropped 5 bases, with 20 bases sitting between them. CDR3 DNA: TGTGCCAGCAGTTCTTTACAGGGCTTACAAGGGACTGAAGCTTTCTTT. It codes for CASSSLQGLQGTEAFF.

V usage is TRBV6-5 and J usage is TRBJ2-7; the match to TRBD1 covers 9 bases. J was trimmed by 4 bases and V by 4 bases; bases with no gene match: 2. The CDR3 is 13 amino acids. Germline-derived CDR1 and CDR2 are MNHEY and SVGAGI. CDR3 sequence reads: CASSWDREYEQYF. The CDR3 nucleotides read TGTGCCAGCAGTTGGGACAGGGAATACGAGCAGTACTTC.

This clone was observed a single time. The chain joins TRBV6-5 to TRBJ2-2; D not resolved. The CDR3 runs to 11 residues. Germline V gene lookup returns CDR1 MNHEY and CDR2 SVGAGI. Deletions cut 5 bases from V and 6 bases from J, with 4 bases between. For the CDR3, the DNA is TGTGCCAGCAGTCGGTCCGGGGAGCTGTTTTTT. This encodes CASSRSGELFF.

This clone was observed a few times. The chain has TRBV27 and TRBJ1-6; TRBD1 agrees at 7 bases. The germline CDR1 and CDR2 sequences are MNHEY and SMNVEV (reference sequence). The length of the CDR3 is 16 residues. With V trimmed by 5 bases and J by 7 bases, 11 bases remained unmatched. CDR3 region: CASSPRQGLENSPLHF. As DNA, the CDR3 is TGTGCCAGCAGTCCACGACAGGGTTTGGAGAATTCACCCCTCCACTTT.

The V call is TRBV19, the J call TRBJ2-7; TRBD1 agrees at 8 bases. Germline lookup yields CDR1 LNHDA and CDR2 SQIVND (reference sequence). The CDR3 extends over 15 amino acids. V lost 4 bases and J lost 3; bases outside the gene matches: 8. The CDR3, as DNA: TGTGCCAGTAGTACCCGACAGGGGATGGTCTACGAGCAGTACTTC. As protein: CASSTRQGMVYEQYF.

This clone showed up just a few times. This rearrangement joins TRBV7-3 to TRBJ2-7, with D possibly TRBD2 on 5 matching bases. Germline assignment: CDR1 SGHTA and CDR2 FQGTGA. The CDR3 has 15 amino acids. Trimming removed 5 bases from V and 0 bases from J, with 14 bases in between. CDR3 amino acids: CASSPDRADSYEQYF. CDR3 nucleotides: TGTGCCAGCAGCCCTGATAGAGCGGACTCCTACGAGCAGTACTTC.

The chain uses TRBV29-1 and TRBJ1-1; D is possibly TRBD1 (6 bases). From germline, CDR1 is SQVTM and CDR2 ANQGSEA. The CDR3 spans 13 residues. V was shortened by 7 bases and J by 0 bases, with 12 bases between the two germline ends. This CDR3 is CSAGQRMNTEAFF. The CDR3 bases are TGCAGCGCTGGACAGCGAATGAACACTGAAGCTTTCTTT.

The V and J genes are TRBV11-2 and TRBJ2-2; possibly TRBD1 for D (5 bases). V lost 5 bases and J 5 bases, leaving 9 bases between the germline ends. In germline, CDR1 is SGHAT, CDR2 FQNNGV. The CDR3 has 13 residues. CDR3 amino acids: CASSPQGTGELFF. The CDR3 region has the DNA TGTGCCAGCAGCCCCCAGGGTACCGGGGAGCTGTTTTTT.

The V call is TRBV5-6, the J call TRBJ2-1; the D gene is possibly TRBD2 (6 bases). Trimming left V 3 bases short and J 0 bases short, with 13 bases between. Germline V gene sequence: CDR1 SGHDT, CDR2 YYEEEE. The CDR3 covers 16 residues. The CDR3 spells CASSSGVGGSYNEQFF. The DNA of the CDR3 is TGTGCCAGCAGCTCGGGGGTCGGGGGCTCCTACAATGAGCAGTTCTTC.

This clone showed up just a few times. CDR3 loop: CASSLDNQPQHF. The CDR3 DNA reads as TGTGCCAGCAGTTTAGACAATCAGCCCCAGCATTTT. The chain employs TRBV6-6 and TRBJ1-5; no clear D gene. CDR1 is MNHNY, CDR2 SVGAGI, per germline (reference sequence). The V gene lost 4 bases and the J gene lost 3 bases, with 4 bases spanning the gap. The CDR3 runs to 12 residues.

This chain joins TRBV20-1 and TRBJ2-7; possible D gene TRBD2, 6 bases. This CDR3 has 11 residues. Trimming took 2 bases from V and 7 from J, leaving 9 bases between them. Germline CDR1 is DFQATT and CDR2 is SNEGSKA (reference sequence). CDR3 loop: CSARWGREQYF. The CDR3, as DNA: TGCAGTGCTAGATGGGGGAGGGAGCAGTACTTC.